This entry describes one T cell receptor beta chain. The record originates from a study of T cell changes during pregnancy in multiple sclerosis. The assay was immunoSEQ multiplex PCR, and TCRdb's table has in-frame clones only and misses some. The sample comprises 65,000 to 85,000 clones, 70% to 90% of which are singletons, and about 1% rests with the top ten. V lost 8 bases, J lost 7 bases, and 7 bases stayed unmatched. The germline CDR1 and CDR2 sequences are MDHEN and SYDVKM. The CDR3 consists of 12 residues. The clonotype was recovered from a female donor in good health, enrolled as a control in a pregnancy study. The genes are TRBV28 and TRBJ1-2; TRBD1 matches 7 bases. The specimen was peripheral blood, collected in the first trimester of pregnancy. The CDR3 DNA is TGTGCCAGCGGAGGGGGCAACCTTGGCTACACCTTC. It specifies CASGGGNLGYTF.